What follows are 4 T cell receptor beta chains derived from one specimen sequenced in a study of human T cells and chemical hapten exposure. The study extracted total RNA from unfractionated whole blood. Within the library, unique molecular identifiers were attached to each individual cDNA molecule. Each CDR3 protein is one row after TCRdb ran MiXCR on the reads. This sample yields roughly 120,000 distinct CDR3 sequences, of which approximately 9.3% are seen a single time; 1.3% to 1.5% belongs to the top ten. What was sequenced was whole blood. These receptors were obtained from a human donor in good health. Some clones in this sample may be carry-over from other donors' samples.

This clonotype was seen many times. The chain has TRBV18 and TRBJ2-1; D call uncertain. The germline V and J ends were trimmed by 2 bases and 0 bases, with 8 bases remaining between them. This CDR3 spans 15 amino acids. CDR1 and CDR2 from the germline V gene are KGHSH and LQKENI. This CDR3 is CASSPVRSSYNEQFF. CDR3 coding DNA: TGTGCCAGCTCACCAGTTCGGAGCTCCTACAATGAGCAGTTCTTC.

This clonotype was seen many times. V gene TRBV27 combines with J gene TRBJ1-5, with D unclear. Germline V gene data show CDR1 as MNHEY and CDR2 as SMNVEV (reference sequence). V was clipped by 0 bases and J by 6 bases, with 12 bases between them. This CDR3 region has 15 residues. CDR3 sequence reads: CASSLSVGGSQPQHF. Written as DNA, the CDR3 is TGTGCCAGCAGTTTATCTGTCGGAGGGTCTCAGCCCCAGCATTTT.

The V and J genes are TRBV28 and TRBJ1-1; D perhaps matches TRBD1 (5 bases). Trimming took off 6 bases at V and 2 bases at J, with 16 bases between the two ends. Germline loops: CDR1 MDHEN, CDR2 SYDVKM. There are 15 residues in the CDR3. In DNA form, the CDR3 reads TGTGCCAGCAGGACCTATGTAGGGGCTAACACTGAAGCTTTCTTT. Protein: CASRTYVGANTEAFF.

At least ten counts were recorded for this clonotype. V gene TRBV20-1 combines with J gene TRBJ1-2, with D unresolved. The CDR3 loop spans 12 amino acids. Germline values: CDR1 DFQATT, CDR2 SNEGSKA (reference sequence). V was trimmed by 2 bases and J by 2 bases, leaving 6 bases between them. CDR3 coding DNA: TGCAGTGCTAGACAGGCAAACTATGGCTACACCTTC. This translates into CSARQANYGYTF.